The clone carrying this T cell receptor beta chain has a count of ten or more. Its antigen is undetermined. This CDR3 contains 15 residues. Germline-derived CDR1 and CDR2 are LNHDA and SQIVND (reference sequence). The V and J ends lost 9 bases and 0 bases respectively, with 15 bases between them. These data are taken from a study of T cell repertoires in cytomegalovirus infection. The study, taken as a whole, reports: Predominance within the ex vivo response was attributable to HLA-C-restricted CMV-specific TCR beta clonotypes.

TCRdb reprocessed the reads via MiXCR and lists one record per CDR3 protein. This sample has some 120,000 distinct CDR3 sequences, with more than 30% found just once. V and J are TRBV19 and TRBJ1-3; D is unclear. Material: CD8+ T cells from cultured PBMCs, obtained from culture after CMV antigen stimulation. The receptor's source is a human donor in good health (CMV status not recorded). Some clones in this sample may be carry-over from other donors' samples. The CDR3 region has the DNA TGTGCCAGCAAAAACGTCCAGAACTCTGGAAACACCATATATTTT. Encoded protein: CASKNVQNSGNTIYF.